The rows below give T cell receptor beta chains drawn from one sample of a study of blood T cell repertoires in COVID-19. Profiled with immunoSEQ multiplex PCR; TCRdb holds only in-frame clones, not every one. The sample contains 55,000 to 65,000 clones, around 86% of which appear only once. Sequencing input: peripheral blood. The receptor source for this set is a human donor in a cohort sampled during active COVID-19. Both conserved end residues are part of each CDR3. D genes are given only for firm matches. Expanded clones are given a class, and other clones once, few, many or no size at all.

TRBV6-5,TRBJ1-1,TRBD1,NA,CASSYSGPGTGTAFF,TGTGCCAGCAGTTACTCGGGCCCAGGGACAGGGACTGCTTTCTTT
TRBV6-5,TRBJ1-5,TRBD1,NA,CASFSRAGGGQPQHF,TGTGCCAGCTTTTCACGGGCAGGGGGAGGTCAGCCCCAGCATTTT
TRBV3-1/TRBV3-2,TRBJ2-2,TRBD2,NA,CASNRGGFTGELFF,TGTGCCAGCAATCGCGGGGGGTTCACCGGGGAGCTGTTTTTT
TRBV19,TRBJ2-7,NA,NA,CASSKDSPVEQYF,TGTGCCAGTAGTAAGGACTCGCCAGTCGAGCAGTACTTC
TRBV5-1,TRBJ1-1,NA,NA,CASSRGGSGNTEAFF,TGCGCCAGCAGCCGGGGGGGCAGTGGGAACACTGAAGCTTTCTTT
TRBV27,TRBJ2-5,NA,NA,CASSLFQGYQETQYF,TGTGCCAGCAGTTTATTCCAGGGCTACCAAGAGACCCAGTACTTC
TRBV15,TRBJ2-3,TRBD2,NA,CATKYGGGADTQYF,TGCGCCACCAAATATGGGGGGGGTGCAGATACGCAGTATTTT
TRBV5-4,TRBJ2-1,TRBD2,NA,CASRAGSGGLGEQFF,TGTGCCAGCAGGGCGGGTAGCGGGGGCCTGGGGGAGCAGTTCTTC
TRBV19,TRBJ2-3,NA,NA,CASRVTASTDTQYF,TGTGCCAGTAGAGTTACAGCTAGCACAGATACGCAGTATTTT
TRBV5-1,TRBJ1-5,NA,NA,CASSLEQGSGRGQPQHF,TGCGCCAGCAGCTTGGAGCAGGGCAGCGGGCGGGGTCAGCCCCAGCATTTT
TRBV7-9,TRBJ2-7,NA,once,CASSLEGGEQYF,TGTGCCAGCAGCTTAGAAGGAGGCGAGCAGTACTTC
TRBV9,TRBJ2-2,TRBD2,NA,CASSVSSGGAGELFF,TGTGCCAGCAGCGTATCTAGCGGGGGGGCCGGGGAGCTGTTTTTT
TRBV28,TRBJ1-5,NA,NA,CASSLPPGYNNQPQHF,TGTGCCAGCAGCCTCCCGCCGGGGTACAACAATCAGCCCCAGCATTTT
TRBV7-2,TRBJ2-2,NA,NA,CASSLTRAGELFF,TGTGCCAGCAGCTTGACTAGGGCCGGGGAGCTGTTTTTT
TRBV4-1,TRBJ2-1,TRBD1,NA,CASSYPRTGPNEQFF,TGCGCCAGCAGCTACCCTAGGACAGGGCCGAATGAGCAGTTCTTC
TRBV2,TRBJ1-2,NA,NA,CAALSSYEGGDYGYTF,TGTGCCGCCCTTTCCAGCTATGAAGGGGGGGACTATGGCTACACCTTC
TRBV21-1,TRBJ1-6,NA,NA,CASSKVRDDRGTSPLHF,TGTGCCAGCAGCAAAGTCCGGGACGACAGGGGGACTTCACCCCTCCACTTT
TRBV4-2,TRBJ2-1,TRBD2,NA,CASSPASGGRRNEQFF,TGTGCCAGCAGCCCCGCTAGCGGGGGGCGCAGGAATGAGCAGTTCTTC
TRBV24-1,TRBJ1-2,NA,NA,CATSDFDRRYGYTF,TGTGCCACCAGTGATTTCGACAGACGGTATGGCTACACCTTC
TRBV6-6,TRBJ2-5,NA,NA,CASTPRSLQETQYF,TGTGCCAGCACCCCGAGGTCGCTCCAAGAGACCCAGTACTTC
TRBV19,TRBJ1-2,NA,NA,CASTLGSGDYTF,TGTGCCAGTACCCTGGGGAGCGGAGACTACACCTTC
TRBV6-5,TRBJ1-2,NA,NA,CASTDTGLANYGYTF,TGTGCCAGTACTGACACAGGGTTAGCTAACTATGGCTACACCTTC
TRBV5-4,TRBJ2-1,TRBD1,NA,CASSFGTGGRGEQFF,TGTGCCAGCAGCTTCGGGACAGGGGGCAGGGGTGAGCAGTTCTTC
TRBV6-5,TRBJ1-1,NA,NA,CASSYSILLRNTEAFF,TGTGCCAGCAGTTACTCGATCCTACTACGGAACACTGAAGCTTTCTTT
TRBV7-8,TRBJ1-5,NA,NA,CASSFGRGGGNQPQHF,TGTGCCAGCAGCTTTGGAAGGGGAGGTGGTAATCAGCCCCAGCATTTT
TRBV7-2,TRBJ2-3,TRBD2,NA,CASSPRGAGGRDTQYF,TGTGCCAGCAGCCCTCGAGGGGCGGGGGGAAGAGATACGCAGTATTTT
TRBV2,TRBJ1-2,TRBD1,NA,CASRQGHYGYTF,TGTGCCAGTAGACAGGGGCACTATGGCTACACCTTC
TRBV3-1/TRBV3-2,TRBJ2-5,NA,NA,CASSPAEETQYF,TGTGCCAGCAGCCCCGCGGAAGAGACCCAGTACTTC
TRBV7-9,TRBJ2-5,NA,NA,CASSVTGHDEQETQYF,TGTGCCAGCAGCGTTACGGGACATGACGAACAAGAGACCCAGTACTTC
TRBV18,TRBJ2-4,TRBD2,once,CASSPSGLGKNIQYF,TGTGCCAGCTCACCCTCTGGACTAGGGAAAAACATTCAGTACTTC
TRBV7-9,TRBJ2-1,TRBD2,NA,CASTLVGTSSNEQFF,TGTGCCAGCACCCTGGTTGGGACTAGCTCCAATGAGCAGTTCTTC
TRBV7-9,TRBJ2-3,NA,NA,CASSSFAGPTDTQYF,TGTGCCAGCAGCTCCTTTGCGGGGCCCACAGATACGCAGTATTTT
TRBV6-5,TRBJ1-5,NA,NA,CASKPGQYDQPQHF,TGTGCCAGCAAACCGGGACAATATGATCAGCCCCAGCATTTT
TRBV6-5,TRBJ1-5,NA,NA,CASRVGTGQPQHF,TGTGCCAGCAGGGTCGGTACCGGTCAGCCCCAGCATTTT
TRBV7-6,TRBJ2-3,NA,NA,CASSSEKVSGGTQYF,TGTGCCAGCAGCTCCGAAAAGGTGTCAGGAGGTACGCAGTATTTT
TRBV30,TRBJ1-2,NA,NA,CAWSSLVSGGYGYTF,TGTGCCTGGAGTAGTTTGGTGAGCGGGGGCTATGGCTACACCTTC
TRBV27,TRBJ1-5,TRBD1,NA,CASSPGTGTRQPQHF,TGTGCCAGCAGCCCCGGGACAGGGACCCGGCAGCCCCAGCATTTT
TRBV4-1,TRBJ2-1,TRBD2,NA,CASSPPTSGVNNEQFF,TGCGCCAGCAGCCCCCCGACTAGCGGAGTAAACAATGAGCAGTTCTTC
TRBV10-3,TRBJ2-3,TRBD2,NA,CAIRTSGGADTQYF,TGTGCCATCAGGACTAGCGGGGGAGCAGATACGCAGTATTTT
TRBV5-1,TRBJ2-3,TRBD2,few,CASSSASGGASWTDTQYF,TGCGCCAGCAGTTCCGCTAGCGGGGGGGCTAGTTGGACAGATACGCAGTATTTT
TRBV6-2/TRBV6-3,TRBJ1-2,NA,NA,CASSPGGGRLLNDGYTF,TGTGCCAGCAGTCCCGGCGGGGGGCGTCTTTTAAATGATGGCTACACCTTC
TRBV6-9,TRBJ1-4,NA,NA,CARPLTGKANEKLFF,TGTGCCAGACCCCTTACAGGGAAGGCTAATGAAAAACTGTTTTTT
TRBV4-2,TRBJ2-1,TRBD2,few,CASSLTSGGVYNEQFF,TGTGCCAGCAGCCTGACTAGCGGGGGGGTATACAATGAGCAGTTCTTC
TRBV19,TRBJ2-3,NA,NA,CASSLTTGLRTDTQYF,TGTGCCAGTAGCCTTACAACAGGGCTACGCACAGATACGCAGTATTTT
TRBV6-6,TRBJ1-6,TRBD1,NA,CASSAGGSYNSPLHF,TGTGCCAGCAGCGCAGGGGGCTCCTATAATTCACCCCTCCACTTT
TRBV19,TRBJ1-5,TRBD1,NA,CASKGQGVGQPQHF,TGTGCCAGTAAAGGGCAGGGGGTCGGTCAGCCCCAGCATTTT
TRBV19,TRBJ1-3,TRBD1,NA,CASSYRGISGNTIYF,TGTGCCAGTAGTTACAGGGGCATCTCTGGAAACACCATATATTTT
TRBV6-5,TRBJ2-1,TRBD1,once,CASGQGHEQFF,TGTGCCAGCGGACAGGGTCATGAGCAGTTCTTC
TRBV11-2,TRBJ1-1,NA,NA,CASSLDQGTEAFF,TGTGCCAGCAGCTTGGATCAGGGGACTGAAGCTTTCTTT
TRBV6-5,TRBJ1-5,NA,NA,CASSYSNRLNQPQHF,TGTGCCAGCAGTTACTCGAACAGGCTCAATCAGCCCCAGCATTTT
TRBV2,TRBJ2-2,NA,few,CASRPGQNTGELFF,TGTGCCAGCCGTCCGGGACAGAACACCGGGGAGCTGTTTTTT
TRBV30,TRBJ1-1,TRBD1,NA,CAWSGQGIPEAFF,TGTGCCTGGAGCGGACAGGGGATCCCTGAAGCTTTCTTT